This T cell receptor beta chain stems from a study of blood T cell repertoires in COVID-19 (dated by TCRdb to about 2020). In terms of the full investigation: Samples covering the acute and convalescent phases of COVID-19 were provided by collaborators in the United States, Italy and Spain. The material from the prospective study consisted of cDNA or gDNA derived from T cells, B-cell-depleted T cells, or PBMCs. Deeply sampled blood TCRbeta repertoires from subjects exposed to, actively infected with, or recovered from COVID-19 were included in the dataset. The repertoires were released in a freely available public database meant as a resource for research on the immune response to SARS-CoV-2. The samples were drawn from the first 160 participants of the ongoing ImmuneRACE study and from some 1,300 subjects provided by 6 global collaborators. The sample metadata nearly always contained a de-identified subject ID, COVID-19 status, age in years and sex. Where HLA class I and class II types were available, the types were taken from metadata supplied by the sample provider, not from assay-based typing.

TCRbeta CDR3 regions were amplified from genomic DNA by means of the immunoSEQ Assay, a bias-controlled multiplex PCR. The source study handled its data this way. Nucleated cell counts per sample were estimated from amplification of reference gene primers within the assay. To quantify the absolute abundance of each unique TCRbeta CDR3 rearrangement, sequence reads were collapsed and filtered. Productive Simpson clonality was computed per sample as the square root of Simpson's diversity index over productive rearrangements. What TCRdb holds here is the immuneACCESS table cut down to in-frame rearrangements. Part of the clones is not present; checked against another copy, under half of the missing clones reflect an unresolved V gene, and the others are unexplained. The V and J calls and clone size were taken over from that table, and D and trimming were inferred from the DNA. The sample yields tens of thousands of clones; less than 80% were counted once. 35% of the sample goes to the ten largest clones.

As for this clone: Its antigen remains unidentified. Base qualities are missing; no much larger clone stands one base away.

Whole blood was collected in K2EDTA tubes by collaborating institutions according to the institutions' own protocols. Collaborator samples were shipped for TCRbeta analysis as frozen whole blood, isolated PBMCs, or DNA extracted from either sample type. Overall results and qualifications from the work: The quantity of clinical and demographic metadata differed by source and by participant and was supplied without curation.

The TCR sequence derives from a man of 80 years or more with acute or convalescent COVID-19. The sequenced sample consisted of peripheral blood.

The bases are TGTGCCAGCAGCGACCCTTGGGTAGGGACAGGGAAAGAGACCCAGTACTTC. Translated, this is CASSDPWVGTGKETQYF. The chain uses TRBV11-2 and TRBJ2-5, with 9 junctional bases fitting TRBD1. The CDR3, from cysteine to phenylalanine, totals 17 residues. The retained sequence is limited to the CDR3, 51 bases, with the frame set at the first base. The junction shows trimming of 5 bases on V and 3 bases on J, and the gene matches do not reach 13 bases of it. CDR1 is given as SGHAT and CDR2 as FQNNGV, both from the germline V gene.